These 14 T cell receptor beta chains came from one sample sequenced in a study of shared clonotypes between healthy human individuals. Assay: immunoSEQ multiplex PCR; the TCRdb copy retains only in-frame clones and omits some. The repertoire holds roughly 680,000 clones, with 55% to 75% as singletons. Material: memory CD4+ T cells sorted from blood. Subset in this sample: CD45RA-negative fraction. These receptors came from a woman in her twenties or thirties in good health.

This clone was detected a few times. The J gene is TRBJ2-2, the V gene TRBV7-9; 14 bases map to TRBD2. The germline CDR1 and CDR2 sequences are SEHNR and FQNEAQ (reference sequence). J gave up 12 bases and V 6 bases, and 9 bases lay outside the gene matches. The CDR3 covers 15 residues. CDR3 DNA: TGTGCCAGCAGATCGGGACTAGCGGGAGACCCAAAGCTGTTTTTT. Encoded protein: CASRSGLAGDPKLFF.

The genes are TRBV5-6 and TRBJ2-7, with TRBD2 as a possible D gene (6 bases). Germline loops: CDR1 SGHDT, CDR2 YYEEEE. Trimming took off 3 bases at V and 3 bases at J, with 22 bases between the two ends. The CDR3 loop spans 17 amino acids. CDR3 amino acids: CASSYRDSPVLGYEQYF. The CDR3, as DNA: TGTGCCAGCAGCTACCGGGACTCCCCGGTACTCGGCTACGAGCAGTACTTC.

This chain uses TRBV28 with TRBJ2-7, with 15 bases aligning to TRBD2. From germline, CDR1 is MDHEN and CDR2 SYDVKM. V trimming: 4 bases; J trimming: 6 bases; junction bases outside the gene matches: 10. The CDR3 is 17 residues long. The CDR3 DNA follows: TGTGCCAGCAGTTCAGCCGGGACTAGCGGGAGGTGGGGCGAGCAGTACTTC. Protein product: CASSSAGTSGRWGEQYF.

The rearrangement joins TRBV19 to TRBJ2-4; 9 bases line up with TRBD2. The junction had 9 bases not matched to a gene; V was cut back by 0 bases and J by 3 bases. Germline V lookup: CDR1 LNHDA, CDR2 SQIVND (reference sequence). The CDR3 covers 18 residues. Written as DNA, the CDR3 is TGTGCCAGTAGTATAGATCTGAGGCGGGAGGGGAACAAAAACATTCAGTACTTC. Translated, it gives CASSIDLRREGNKNIQYF.

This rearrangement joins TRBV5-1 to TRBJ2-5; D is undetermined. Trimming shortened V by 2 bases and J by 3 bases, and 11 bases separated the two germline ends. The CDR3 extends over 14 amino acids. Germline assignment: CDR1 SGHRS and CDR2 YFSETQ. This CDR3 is CASSLFGPKETQYF. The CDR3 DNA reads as TGCGCCAGCAGCTTATTCGGCCCAAAAGAGACCCAGTACTTC.

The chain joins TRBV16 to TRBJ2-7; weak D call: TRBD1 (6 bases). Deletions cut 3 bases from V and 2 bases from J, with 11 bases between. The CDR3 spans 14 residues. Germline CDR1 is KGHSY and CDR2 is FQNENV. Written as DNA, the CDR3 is TGTGCCAGCAGCCACCTTGGACAGACCTACGAGCAGTACTTC. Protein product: CASSHLGQTYEQYF. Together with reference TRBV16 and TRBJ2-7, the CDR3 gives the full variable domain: GEEVAQTPKHLVRGEGQKAKLYCAPIKGHSYVFWYQQVLKNEFKFLISFQNENVFDETGMPKERFSAKCLPNSPCSLEIQATKLEDSAVYFCASSHLGQTYEQYFGPGTRLTVT.

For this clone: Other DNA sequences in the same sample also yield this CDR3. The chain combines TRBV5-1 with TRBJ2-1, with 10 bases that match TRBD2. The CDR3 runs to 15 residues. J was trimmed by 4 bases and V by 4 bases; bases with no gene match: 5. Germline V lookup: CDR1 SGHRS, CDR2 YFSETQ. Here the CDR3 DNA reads TGCGCCAGCAGCAGTCTAGCGGGAGCTTACAATGAGCAGTTCTTC. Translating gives CASSSLAGAYNEQFF.

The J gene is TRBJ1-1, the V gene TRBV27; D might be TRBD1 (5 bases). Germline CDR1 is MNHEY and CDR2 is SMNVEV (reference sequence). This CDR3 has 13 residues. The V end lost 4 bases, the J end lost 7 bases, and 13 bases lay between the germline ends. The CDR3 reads CASSWAPGLEAFF. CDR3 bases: TGTGCCAGCAGTTGGGCTCCGGGACTTGAAGCTTTCTTT.

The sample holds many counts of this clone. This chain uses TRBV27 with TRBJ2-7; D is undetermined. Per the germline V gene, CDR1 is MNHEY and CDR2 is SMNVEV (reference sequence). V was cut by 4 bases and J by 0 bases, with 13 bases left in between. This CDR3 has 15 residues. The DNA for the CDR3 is TGTGCCAGCAGTTCCGTAAGATCAAACTCCTACGAGCAGTACTTC. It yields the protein CASSSVRSNSYEQYF.

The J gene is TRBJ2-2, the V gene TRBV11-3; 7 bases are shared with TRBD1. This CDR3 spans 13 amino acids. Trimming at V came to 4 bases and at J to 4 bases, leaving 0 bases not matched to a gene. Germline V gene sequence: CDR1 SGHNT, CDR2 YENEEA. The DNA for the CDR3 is TGTGCCAGCAGCTGGACAGGCACCGGGGAGCTGTTTTTT. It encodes CASSWTGTGELFF.

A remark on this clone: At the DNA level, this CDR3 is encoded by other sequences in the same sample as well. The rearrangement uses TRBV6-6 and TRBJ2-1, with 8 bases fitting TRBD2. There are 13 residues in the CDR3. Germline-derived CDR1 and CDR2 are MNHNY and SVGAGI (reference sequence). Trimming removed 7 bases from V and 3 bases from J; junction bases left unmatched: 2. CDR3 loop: CASTLAGYNEQFF. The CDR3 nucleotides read TGTGCCAGCACTCTAGCGGGCTACAATGAGCAGTTCTTC.

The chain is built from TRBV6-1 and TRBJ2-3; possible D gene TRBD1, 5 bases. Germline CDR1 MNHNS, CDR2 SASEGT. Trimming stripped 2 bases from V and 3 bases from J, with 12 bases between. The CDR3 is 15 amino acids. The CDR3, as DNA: TGTGCCAGCAGTGAAAGGGGAACCGGGACAGATACGCAGTATTTT. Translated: CASSERGTGTDTQYF.

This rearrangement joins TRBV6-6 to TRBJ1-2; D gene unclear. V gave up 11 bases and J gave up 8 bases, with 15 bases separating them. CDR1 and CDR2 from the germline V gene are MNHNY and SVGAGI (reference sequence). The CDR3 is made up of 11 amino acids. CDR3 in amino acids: CAARADAGYTF. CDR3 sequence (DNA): TGTGCCGCCCGAGCGGACGCCGGCTACACCTTC.

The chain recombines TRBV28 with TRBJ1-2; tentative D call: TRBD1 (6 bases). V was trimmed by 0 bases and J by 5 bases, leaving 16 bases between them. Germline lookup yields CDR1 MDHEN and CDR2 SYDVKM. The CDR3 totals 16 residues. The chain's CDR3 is CASSLWDITGFYGYTF. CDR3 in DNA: TGTGCCAGCAGTTTATGGGACATTACAGGGTTTTATGGCTACACCTTC.